The 5 T cell receptor beta chains reported below all come from one sample, sequenced in a study of shared clonotypes between healthy human individuals. Generated by immunoSEQ multiplex PCR, the TCRdb table keeps only in-frame clones and is missing some. The sample lists 170,000 or so clones, approximately 61% occurring once. The sequencing sample was made of memory CD4+ T cells sorted from blood. Subset denoted: CD45RA-negative fraction. The receptors originated from a man aged 30 to 45 in good health.

This clone was seen more than once but under ten times. The rearrangement uses TRBV15 and TRBJ2-5; D unclear. CDR1 and CDR2 (germline): LNHNV, YYDKDF (reference sequence). The CDR3 loop spans 13 amino acids. V was clipped by 2 bases and J by 2 bases, with 6 bases between them. Here the CDR3 reads CATSRQLQETQYF. In nucleotides, the CDR3 is TGTGCCACCAGCAGACAGCTTCAAGAGACCCAGTACTTC.

The chain recombines TRBV2 with TRBJ1-5; 9 bases are shared with TRBD1. J lost 5 bases, V lost 6 bases, and 2 bases had no gene match. Germline assignment: CDR1 SNHLY and CDR2 FYNNEI. This CDR3 region has 13 residues. The CDR3 DNA reads as TGTGCCAGCAGGGACAGGGGCGATCAGCCCCAGCATTTT. Its protein product is CASRDRGDQPQHF.

The rearrangement links TRBV28 to TRBJ2-2; maybe TRBD1 (6 bases). The V gene lost 4 bases and the J gene lost 2 bases, with 17 bases spanning the gap. The CDR3 is 17 residues long. Germline V CDR1 and CDR2: MDHEN, SYDVKM. CDR3 nucleotides: TGTGCCAGCAGTTCTACACAGGGACACCTTAACACCGGGGAGCTGTTTTTT. This sequence encodes CASSSTQGHLNTGELFF. Looking up the rest from reference TRBV28 and TRBJ2-2 gives the full variable domain: DVKVTQSSRYLVKRTGEKVFLECVQDMDHENMFWYRQDPGLGLRLIYFSYDVKMKEKGDIPEGYSVSREKKERFSLILESASTNQTSMYLCASSSTQGHLNTGELFFGEGSRLTVL.

This rearrangement joins TRBV7-9 to TRBJ1-2; weak D call: TRBD1 (5 bases). The CDR3 is made up of 12 amino acids. Germline lookup yields CDR1 SEHNR and CDR2 FQNEAQ (reference sequence). The ends were cut back, 6 bases at V and 7 bases at J, with 12 bases in the middle. The CDR3 nucleotides are TGTGCCAGCAGTCAGGGTACGGCTGGCTACACCTTC. Protein: CASSQGTAGYTF.

The chain carries TRBV7-9 and TRBJ2-5; the D gene is possibly TRBD2 (5 bases). Germline-derived CDR1 and CDR2 are SEHNR and FQNEAQ (reference sequence). V lost 5 bases, J lost 1 base, and 11 bases lay in between. The CDR3 loop spans 14 amino acids. The CDR3 nucleotides read TGTGCCAGCAGCCGGGGTGTGTCCCAAGAGACCCAGTACTTC. Its translation is CASSRGVSQETQYF.